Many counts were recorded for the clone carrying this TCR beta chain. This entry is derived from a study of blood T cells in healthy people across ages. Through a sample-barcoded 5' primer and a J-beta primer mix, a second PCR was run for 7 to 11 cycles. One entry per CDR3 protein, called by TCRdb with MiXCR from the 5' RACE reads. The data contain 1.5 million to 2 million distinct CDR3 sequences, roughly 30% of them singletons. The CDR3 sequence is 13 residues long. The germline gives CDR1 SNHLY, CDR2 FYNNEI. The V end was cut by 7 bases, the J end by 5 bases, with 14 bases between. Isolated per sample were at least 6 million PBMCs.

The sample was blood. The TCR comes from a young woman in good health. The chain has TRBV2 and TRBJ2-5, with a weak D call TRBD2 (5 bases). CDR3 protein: CASKDAGHETQYF. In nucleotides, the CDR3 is TGTGCCAGCAAGGATGCGGGCCACGAGACCCAGTACTTC. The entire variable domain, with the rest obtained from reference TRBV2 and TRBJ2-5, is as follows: EPEVTQTPSHQVTQMGQEVILRCVPISNHLYFYWYRQILGQKVEFLVSFYNNEISEKSEIFDDQFSVERPDGSNFTLKIRSTKLEDSAMYFCASKDAGHETQYFGPGTRLLVL.